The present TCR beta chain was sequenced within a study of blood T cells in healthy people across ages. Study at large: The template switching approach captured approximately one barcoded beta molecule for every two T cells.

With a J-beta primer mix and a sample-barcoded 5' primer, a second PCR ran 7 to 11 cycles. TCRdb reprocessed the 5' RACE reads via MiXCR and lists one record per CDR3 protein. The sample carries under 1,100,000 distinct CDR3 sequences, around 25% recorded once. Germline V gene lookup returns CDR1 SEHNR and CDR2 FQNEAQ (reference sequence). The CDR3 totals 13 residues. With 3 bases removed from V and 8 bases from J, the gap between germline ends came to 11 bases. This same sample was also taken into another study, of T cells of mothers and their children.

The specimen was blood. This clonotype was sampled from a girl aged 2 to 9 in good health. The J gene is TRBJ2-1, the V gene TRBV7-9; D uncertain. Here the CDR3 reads CASSFFALHEQFF. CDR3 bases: TGTGCCAGCAGCTTCTTCGCTCTGCATGAGCAGTTCTTC. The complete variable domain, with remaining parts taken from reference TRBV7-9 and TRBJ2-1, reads DTGVSQNPRHKITKRGQNVTFRCDPISEHNRLYWYRQTLGQGPEFLTYFQNEAQLEKSRLLSDRFSAERPKGSFSTLEIQRTEQGDSAMYLCASSFFALHEQFFGPGTRLTVL.